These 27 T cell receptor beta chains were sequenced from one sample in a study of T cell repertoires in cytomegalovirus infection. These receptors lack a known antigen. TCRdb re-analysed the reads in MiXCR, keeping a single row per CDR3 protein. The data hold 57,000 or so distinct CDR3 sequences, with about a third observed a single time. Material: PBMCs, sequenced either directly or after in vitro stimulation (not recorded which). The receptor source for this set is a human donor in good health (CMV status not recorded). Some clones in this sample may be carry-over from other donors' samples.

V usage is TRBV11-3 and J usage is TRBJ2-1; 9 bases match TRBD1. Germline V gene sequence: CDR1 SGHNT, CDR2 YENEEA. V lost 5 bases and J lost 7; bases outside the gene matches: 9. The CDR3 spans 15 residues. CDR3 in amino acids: CASSPGTGKENEQFF. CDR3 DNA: TGTGCCAGCAGCCCCGGGACAGGGAAGGAGAATGAGCAGTTCTTC.

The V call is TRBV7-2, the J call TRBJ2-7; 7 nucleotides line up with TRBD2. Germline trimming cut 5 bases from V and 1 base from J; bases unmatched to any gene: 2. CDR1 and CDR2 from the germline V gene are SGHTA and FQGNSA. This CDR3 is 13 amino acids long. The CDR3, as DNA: TGTGCCAGCAGCCGGGACTATTCCTACGAGCAGTACTTC. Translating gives CASSRDYSYEQYF.

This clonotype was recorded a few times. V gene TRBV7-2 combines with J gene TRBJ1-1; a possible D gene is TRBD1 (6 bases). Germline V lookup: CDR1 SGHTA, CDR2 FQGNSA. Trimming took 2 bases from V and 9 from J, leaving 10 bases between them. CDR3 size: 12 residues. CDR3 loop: CASSLYGTQAFF. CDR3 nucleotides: TGTGCCAGCAGCTTATATGGGACACAAGCTTTCTTT.

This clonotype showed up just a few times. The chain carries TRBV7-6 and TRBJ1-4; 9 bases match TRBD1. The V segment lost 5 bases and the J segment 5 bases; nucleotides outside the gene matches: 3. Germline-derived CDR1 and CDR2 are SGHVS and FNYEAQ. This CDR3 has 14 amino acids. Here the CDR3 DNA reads TGTGCCAGCAGCCCAGACAGGGGGAATGAAAAACTGTTTTTT. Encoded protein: CASSPDRGNEKLFF.

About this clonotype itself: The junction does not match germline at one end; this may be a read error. CDR3 amino acids: CASSPDRRTNSPLHF. Written as DNA, the CDR3 is TGTGCCAGCAGCCCAGACAGGAGAACTAATTCACCCCTCCACTTT. The chain joins TRBV4-1 to TRBJ1-6, with TRBD1 as a possible D gene (6 bases). From germline, CDR1 is MGHRA and CDR2 YSYEKL. This CDR3 comprises 15 residues.

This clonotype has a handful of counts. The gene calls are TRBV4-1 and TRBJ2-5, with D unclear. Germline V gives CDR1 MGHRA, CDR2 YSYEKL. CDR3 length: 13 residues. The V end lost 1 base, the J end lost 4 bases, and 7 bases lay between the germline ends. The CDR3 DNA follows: TGCGCCAGCAGCCAAGTTCCGGGAGAGACCCAGTACTTC. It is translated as CASSQVPGETQYF.

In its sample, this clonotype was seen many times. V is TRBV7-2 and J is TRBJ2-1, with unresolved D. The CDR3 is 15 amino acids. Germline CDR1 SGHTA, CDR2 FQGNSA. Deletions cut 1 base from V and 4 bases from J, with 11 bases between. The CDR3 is CASSLGHGTYNEQFF. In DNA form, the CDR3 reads TGTGCCAGCAGCTTAGGACACGGAACATACAATGAGCAGTTCTTC.

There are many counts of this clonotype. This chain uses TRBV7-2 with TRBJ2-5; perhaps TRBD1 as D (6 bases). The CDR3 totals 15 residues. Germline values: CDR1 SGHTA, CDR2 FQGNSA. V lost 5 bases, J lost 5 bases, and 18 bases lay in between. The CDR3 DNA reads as TGTGCCAGCAGCATAAGACGTCAGGGGCTCGAGACCCAGTACTTC. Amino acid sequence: CASSIRRQGLETQYF.

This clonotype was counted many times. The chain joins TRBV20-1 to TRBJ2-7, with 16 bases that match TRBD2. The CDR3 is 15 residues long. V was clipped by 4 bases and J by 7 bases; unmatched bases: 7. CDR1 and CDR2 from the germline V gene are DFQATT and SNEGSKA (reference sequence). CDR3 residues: CSATGLAGGPQEQYF. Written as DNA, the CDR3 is TGCAGTGCTACGGGACTAGCGGGGGGGCCTCAGGAGCAGTACTTC.

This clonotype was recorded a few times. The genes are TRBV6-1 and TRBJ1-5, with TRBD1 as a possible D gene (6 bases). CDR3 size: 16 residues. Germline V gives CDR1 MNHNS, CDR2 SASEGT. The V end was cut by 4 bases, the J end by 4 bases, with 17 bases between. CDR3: CASSAQTGRSNQPQHF. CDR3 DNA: TGTGCCAGCAGTGCCCAAACAGGGAGAAGTAATCAGCCCCAGCATTTT.

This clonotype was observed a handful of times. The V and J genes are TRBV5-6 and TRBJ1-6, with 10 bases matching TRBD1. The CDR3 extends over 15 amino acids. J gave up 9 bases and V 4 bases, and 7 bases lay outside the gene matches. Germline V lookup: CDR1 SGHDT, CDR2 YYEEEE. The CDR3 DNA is TGTGCCAGCAGCATCGGGACAGGGGATCGTTCACCCCTCCACTTT. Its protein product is CASSIGTGDRSPLHF.

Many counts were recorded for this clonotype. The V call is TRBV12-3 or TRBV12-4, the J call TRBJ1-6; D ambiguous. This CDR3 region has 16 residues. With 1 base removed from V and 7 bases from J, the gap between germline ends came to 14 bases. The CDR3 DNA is TGTGCCAGCAGTTTAGGTCCGGCGAGGGCAAATTCACCCCTCCACTTT. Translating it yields CASSLGPARANSPLHF.

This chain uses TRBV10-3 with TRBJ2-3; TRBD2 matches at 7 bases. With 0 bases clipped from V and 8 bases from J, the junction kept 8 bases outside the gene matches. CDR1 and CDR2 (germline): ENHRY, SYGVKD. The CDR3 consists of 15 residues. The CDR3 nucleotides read TGTGCCATCAGTGAGTCACTAGGCGTAGCGGGTACGCAGTATTTT. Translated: CAISESLGVAGTQYF.

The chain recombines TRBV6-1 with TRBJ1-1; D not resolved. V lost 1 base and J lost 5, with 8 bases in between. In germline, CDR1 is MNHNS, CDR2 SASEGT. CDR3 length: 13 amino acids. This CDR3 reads CASSEGGDTEAFF. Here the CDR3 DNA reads TGTGCCAGCAGTGAAGGTGGGGATACTGAAGCTTTCTTT.

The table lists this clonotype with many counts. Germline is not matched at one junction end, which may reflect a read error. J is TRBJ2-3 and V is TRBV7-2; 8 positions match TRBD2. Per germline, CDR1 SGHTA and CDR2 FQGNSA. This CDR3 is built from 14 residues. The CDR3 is CASSLAGITDTQYF. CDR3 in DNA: TGTGCCAGCAGCCTAGCGGGCATCACAGATACGCAGTATTTT.

The CDR3 protein is CASSQDLGRAPYNEQFF. CDR3 bases: TGCGCCAGCAGCCAAGATCTCGGGAGGGCCCCCTACAATGAGCAGTTCTTC. This chain connects TRBV4-3 to TRBJ2-1; 8 nucleotides line up with TRBD2. This CDR3 is built from 17 residues. J gave up 2 bases and V 0 bases, and 6 bases lay outside the gene matches. The germline V gene encodes CDR1 LGHNA and CDR2 YSLEER.

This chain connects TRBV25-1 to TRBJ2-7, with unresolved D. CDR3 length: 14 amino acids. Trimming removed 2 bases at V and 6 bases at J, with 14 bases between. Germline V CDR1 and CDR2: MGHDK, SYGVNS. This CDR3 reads CASSEGRPMTEQYF. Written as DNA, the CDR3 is TGTGCCAGCAGTGAAGGTAGACCCATGACCGAGCAGTACTTC.

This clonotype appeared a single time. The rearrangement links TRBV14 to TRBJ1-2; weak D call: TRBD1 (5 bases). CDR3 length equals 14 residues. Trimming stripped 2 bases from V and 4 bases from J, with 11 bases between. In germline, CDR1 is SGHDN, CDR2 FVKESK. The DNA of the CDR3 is TGTGCCAGCAGCCAATGGTCTGGGGCCTATGGCTACACCTTC. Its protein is CASSQWSGAYGYTF. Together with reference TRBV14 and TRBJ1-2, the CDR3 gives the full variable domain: EAGVTQFPSHSVIEKGQTVTLRCDPISGHDNLYWYRRVMGKEIKFLLHFVKESKQDESGMPNNRFLAERTGGTYSTLKVQPAELEDSGVYFCASSQWSGAYGYTFGSGTRLTVV.

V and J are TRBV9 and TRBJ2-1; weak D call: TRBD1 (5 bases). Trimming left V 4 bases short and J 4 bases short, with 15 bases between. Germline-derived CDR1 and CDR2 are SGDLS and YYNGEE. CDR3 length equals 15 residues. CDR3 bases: TGTGCCAGCAGCTACGCCTTGGACACATACAATGAGCAGTTCTTC. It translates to CASSYALDTYNEQFF.

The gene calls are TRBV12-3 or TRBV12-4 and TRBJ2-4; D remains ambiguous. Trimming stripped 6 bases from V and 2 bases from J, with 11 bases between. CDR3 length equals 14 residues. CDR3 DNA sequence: TGTGCCAGCAGCTCTCTAGAGACCAAAAACATTCAGTACTTC. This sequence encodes CASSSLETKNIQYF.

The CDR3 region has the DNA TGTGCCACCAGCAGACGCCGGGACCCAGCCTTAGATTACGAGCAGTACTTC. This encodes CATSRRRDPALDYEQYF. The chain has TRBV15 and TRBJ2-7; the D call may be TRBD1 or TRBD2 (5 bases each). The ends were cut back, 2 bases at V and 4 bases at J, with 21 bases in the middle. The V gene's germline CDR1 is LNHNV and CDR2 YYDKDF (reference sequence). The length of the CDR3 is 17 residues.

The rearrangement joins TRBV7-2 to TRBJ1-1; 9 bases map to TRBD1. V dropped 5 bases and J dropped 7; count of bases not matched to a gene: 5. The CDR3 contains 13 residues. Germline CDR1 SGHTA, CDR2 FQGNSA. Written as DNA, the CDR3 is TGTGCCAGCAGCCAATGGGGACAGGGTGAAGCTTTCTTT. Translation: CASSQWGQGEAFF.

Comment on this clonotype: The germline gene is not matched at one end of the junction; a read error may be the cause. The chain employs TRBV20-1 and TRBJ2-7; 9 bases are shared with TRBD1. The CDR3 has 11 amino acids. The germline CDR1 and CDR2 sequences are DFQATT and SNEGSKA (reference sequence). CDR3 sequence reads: CSAGTGTGFHF. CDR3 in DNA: TGCAGTGCAGGGACCGGGACAGGGTTTCACTTC.

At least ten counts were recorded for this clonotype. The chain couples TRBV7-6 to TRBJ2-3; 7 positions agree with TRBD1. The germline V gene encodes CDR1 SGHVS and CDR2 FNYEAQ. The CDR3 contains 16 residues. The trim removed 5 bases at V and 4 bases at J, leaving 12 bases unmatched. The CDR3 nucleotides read TGTGCCAGCAGCGGTAGACAGGGTTTAGTGGCAGATACGCAGTATTTT. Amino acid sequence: CASSGRQGLVADTQYF.

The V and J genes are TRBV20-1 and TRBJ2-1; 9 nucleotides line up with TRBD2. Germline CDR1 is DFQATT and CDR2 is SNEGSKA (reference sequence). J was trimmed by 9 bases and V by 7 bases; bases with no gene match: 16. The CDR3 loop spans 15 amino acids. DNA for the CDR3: TGCAGTGTACCAGCCCTGAGCGGGAGGACCGGTGAGCAGTTCTTC. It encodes CSVPALSGRTGEQFF.

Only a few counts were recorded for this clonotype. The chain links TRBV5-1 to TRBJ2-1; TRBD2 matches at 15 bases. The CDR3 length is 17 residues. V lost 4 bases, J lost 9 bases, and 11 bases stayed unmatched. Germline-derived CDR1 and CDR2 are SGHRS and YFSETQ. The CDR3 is CASSVDGLAGGRGEQFF. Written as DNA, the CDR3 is TGCGCCAGCAGCGTGGATGGACTAGCGGGAGGGAGGGGTGAGCAGTTCTTC.

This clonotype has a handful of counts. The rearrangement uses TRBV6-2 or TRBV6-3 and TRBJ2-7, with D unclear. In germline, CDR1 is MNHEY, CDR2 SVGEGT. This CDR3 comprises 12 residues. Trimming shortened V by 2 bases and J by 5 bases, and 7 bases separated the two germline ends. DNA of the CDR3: TGTGCCAGCAGTTACGGGCCTAACGAGCAGTACTTC. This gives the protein CASSYGPNEQYF.